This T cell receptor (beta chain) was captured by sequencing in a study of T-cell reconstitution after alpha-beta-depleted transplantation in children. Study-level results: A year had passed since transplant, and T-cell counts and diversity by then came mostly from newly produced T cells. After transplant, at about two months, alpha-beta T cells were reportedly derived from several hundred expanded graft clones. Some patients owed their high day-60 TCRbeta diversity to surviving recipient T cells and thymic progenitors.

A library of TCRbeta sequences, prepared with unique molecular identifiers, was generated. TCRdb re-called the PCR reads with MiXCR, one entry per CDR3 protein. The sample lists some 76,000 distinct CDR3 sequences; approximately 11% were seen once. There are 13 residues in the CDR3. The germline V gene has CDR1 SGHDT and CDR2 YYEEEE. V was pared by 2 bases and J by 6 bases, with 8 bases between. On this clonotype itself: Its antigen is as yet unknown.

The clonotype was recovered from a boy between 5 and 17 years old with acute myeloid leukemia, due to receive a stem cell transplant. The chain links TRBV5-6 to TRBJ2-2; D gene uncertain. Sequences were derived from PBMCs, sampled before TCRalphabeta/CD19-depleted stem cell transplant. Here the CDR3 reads CASSFLPAGELFF. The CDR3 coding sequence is TGTGCCAGCAGCTTTCTACCCGCCGGGGAGCTGTTTTTT. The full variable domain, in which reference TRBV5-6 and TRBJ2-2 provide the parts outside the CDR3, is DAGVTQSPTHLIKTRGQQVTLRCSPKSGHDTVSWYQQALGQGPQFIFQYYEEEERQRGNFPDRFSGHQFPNYSSELNVNALLLGDSALYLCASSFLPAGELFFGEGSRLTVL.